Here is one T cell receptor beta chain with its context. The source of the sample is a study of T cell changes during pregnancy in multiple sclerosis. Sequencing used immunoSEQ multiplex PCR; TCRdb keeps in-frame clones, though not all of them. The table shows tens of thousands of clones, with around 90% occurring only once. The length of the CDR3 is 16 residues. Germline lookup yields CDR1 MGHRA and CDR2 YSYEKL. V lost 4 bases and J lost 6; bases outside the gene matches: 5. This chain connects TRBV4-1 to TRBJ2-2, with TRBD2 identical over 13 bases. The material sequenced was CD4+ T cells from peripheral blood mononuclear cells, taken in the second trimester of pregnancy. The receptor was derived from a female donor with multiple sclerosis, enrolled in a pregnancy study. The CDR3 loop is CASSRLAGGMAGELFF. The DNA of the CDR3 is TGCGCCAGCAGCCGACTAGCGGGAGGTATGGCCGGGGAGCTGTTTTTT.